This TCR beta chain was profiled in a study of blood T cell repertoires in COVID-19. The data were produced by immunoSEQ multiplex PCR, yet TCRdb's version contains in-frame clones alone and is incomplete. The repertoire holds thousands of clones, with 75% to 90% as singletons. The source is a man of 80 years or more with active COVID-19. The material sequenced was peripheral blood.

CDR3 protein: CASSLGQGSNEQYF. The CDR3 DNA sequence: TGTGCCAGCAGCTTGGGACAGGGAAGCAACGAGCAGTACTTC. The chain uses TRBV5-6 and TRBJ2-7; 7 positions agree with TRBD1. This CDR3 has 14 amino acids. V lost 0 bases to trimming and J lost 5 bases; unmatched junction nucleotides: 5. Germline loops: CDR1 SGHDT, CDR2 YYEEEE. The full variable domain, with the rest looked up from reference TRBV5-6 and TRBJ2-7, is DAGVTQSPTHLIKTRGQQVTLRCSPKSGHDTVSWYQQALGQGPQFIFQYYEEEERQRGNFPDRFSGHQFPNYSSELNVNALLLGDSALYLCASSLGQGSNEQYFGPGTRLTVT.